These T cell receptor beta chains were read from a single sample in a study of T cells in Graves' hyperthyroidism and ophthalmopathy. TCRdb re-called the multiplex PCR reads through MiXCR, storing one row per CDR3 protein. The sample shows about 300,000 distinct CDR3 sequences, approximately 18% of them seen only once. The sample taken for sequencing was blood. The receptors were gathered from a man aged 45-65 years with Graves' ophthalmopathy. Both conserved end residues are part of each CDR3. A D gene is named only where the DNA matches it firmly. Part of the rows lack a size; the others show once, few, many or a class for expanded clones.

j_call v_call clone_size d_call cdr3_nt cdr3_aa
TRBJ2-5 TRBV28 medium-sized TRBD1 TGTGCCAGCAGTTCTATCAGGGGGCGCGGAAAGACCCAGTACTTC CASSSIRGRGKTQYF
TRBJ1-2 TRBV7-9 few - TGTGCCAGCAGCACAGAGGCTACATATGGCTACACCTTC CASSTEATYGYTF
TRBJ2-7 TRBV3-1 many - TGTGCCAGCAGCCAAGCACACCTATACGAGCAGTACTTC CASSQAHLYEQYF
TRBJ2-2 TRBV18 - - TGTGCCAGCTCACAACAGGGCCCCACGAACACCGGGGAGCTGTTTTTT CASSQQGPTNTGELFF
TRBJ1-2 TRBV27 many TRBD1 TGTGCCAGCAGTCCCTGGGACAGGGACTATGGCTACACCTTC CASSPWDRDYGYTF
TRBJ1-3 TRBV9 few - TGTGCCAGCAGCGGCACAGGGAAAGTTTTCTCGGGCCCTGGAAACACCATATATTTT CASSGTGKVFSGPGNTIYF
TRBJ2-7 TRBV5-1 - TRBD2 TGCGCCAGCAGCTTGGAGGGCGGGGGGGGCGAGCAGTACTTC CASSLEGGGGEQYF
TRBJ1-5 TRBV6-6 many - TGTGCCAGCAGTTACTCGGGCAGCCAGCCCCAGCATTTT CASSYSGSQPQHF
TRBJ2-7 TRBV5-1 - TRBD2 TGCGCCAGCAGCCCGGGACTAGCGGGGAGGTACGAGCAGTACTTC CASSPGLAGRYEQYF
TRBJ1-1 TRBV5-1 - - TGCGCCAGCAGCTTGGGGGAAGGGAGCGGCACTGAAGCTTTCTTT CASSLGEGSGTEAFF
TRBJ2-3 TRBV5-4 - TRBD2 TGTGCCAGCAGACCGACTAGCGGGAGTTTGTCAGATACGCAGTATTTT CASRPTSGSLSDTQYF
TRBJ2-1 TRBV19 few TRBD1 TGTGCCAGTAGTATAGCGAGGGGGTGGGGACAGGGAAACAATGAGCAGTTCTTC CASSIARGWGQGNNEQFF
TRBJ1-1 TRBV28 - - TGTGCCAGCAGCCCGATGAACACTGAAGCTTTCTTT CASSPMNTEAFF
TRBJ2-7 TRBV7-3 - TRBD2 TGTGCCAGCAGCTTAGGGGGCGGGAGGGGTTACGAGCAGTACTTC CASSLGGGRGYEQYF
TRBJ1-5 TRBV27 few - TGTGCCAACAGACCAGGGACGGACGGTCAGCCCCAGCATTTT CANRPGTDGQPQHF
TRBJ1-5 TRBV7-9 many - TGTGCCAGCAGCTTAGAGGGCAGTCGAAATCAGCCCCAGCATTTT CASSLEGSRNQPQHF
TRBJ1-1 TRBV20-1 few - TGCAGTGCTACCGCCCTTAGACTCGGATCCACTGAAGCTTTCTTT CSATALRLGSTEAFF
TRBJ2-1 TRBV10-1 - TRBD2 TGCGCCAGCAGCACTAGCGGCCCAGGGAATGAGCAGTTCTTC CASSTSGPGNEQFF
TRBJ2-1 TRBV29-1 many - TGCAGCGGACGTCACACGGCCAATGAGCAGTTCTTC CSGRHTANEQFF
TRBJ2-7 TRBV14 - - TGTGCCAGCAGCCAAGTGGGGTGGGTAAATCAATCCTACGAGCAGTACTTC CASSQVGWVNQSYEQYF
TRBJ2-1 TRBV7-2 many TRBD2 TGTGCCAGCAGCGCAGATCTTAGCGGGAGCTCCTACAATGAGCAGTTCTTC CASSADLSGSSYNEQFF
TRBJ2-4 TRBV20-1 - TRBD1 TGCAGTGCTAGTACAGGGGTGGGCAACATTCAGTACTTC CSASTGVGNIQYF
TRBJ2-2 TRBV24-1 - TRBD1 TGTGCCACCAGTGATCCGGGACAGGGGGTGGCCGGGGAGCTGTTTTTT CATSDPGQGVAGELFF
TRBJ1-1 TRBV4-1 - - TGCGCCAGCAGCCAAGACAGGTCGAGGCAGATGAACACTGAAGCTTTCTTT CASSQDRSRQMNTEAFF
TRBJ2-5 TRBV6-6 few - TGTGCCAGCAGTTACTCTAACCTCGGCCAAGAGACCCAGTACTTC CASSYSNLGQETQYF
TRBJ2-4 TRBV3-1 - TRBD1 TGTGCCAGCAGCCCCTCGGGACAGTGGAAGTACTTC CASSPSGQWKYF
TRBJ1-1 TRBV6-1 many TRBD1 TGTGCCAGCAGTAACCGACAGGGCCCCATGAACACTGAAGCTTTCTTT CASSNRQGPMNTEAFF
TRBJ1-1 TRBV19 - - TGTGCCAGTAGTATACGGGGACCGAACACTGAAGCTTTCTTT CASSIRGPNTEAFF
TRBJ1-2 TRBV9 few - TGTGCCAGCAGCGTAGCCTGGGTTAATACCTATGGCTACACCTTC CASSVAWVNTYGYTF
TRBJ2-1 TRBV10-3 - TRBD2 TGTGCCATCAGTGAGTCACTAGCGGGAGGGGGTGAGCAGTTCTTC CAISESLAGGGEQFF
TRBJ2-7 TRBV20-1 - - TGCAGTGCCAGGAACCTCTTTCCGGAGCAGTACTTC CSARNLFPEQYF
TRBJ2-2 TRBV30 few TRBD2 TGTGCCTGGTCCTTCCTAGCGGGCCACGGGGAGCTGTTTTTT CAWSFLAGHGELFF
TRBJ1-5 TRBV5-1 - TRBD1 TGCGCCAGCAGCCCAGGGACAGGTCCCAATCAGCCCCAGCATTTT CASSPGTGPNQPQHF
TRBJ1-4 TRBV11-2 few - TGTGCCAGCAGCCGGGACTCTGGGAAACTGTTTTTT CASSRDSGKLFF
TRBJ2-7 TRBV29-1 - TRBD2 TGCAGCGTTGAGAGACTAGCGGGAGGGCGGAGCTCCTACAATGAGCAGTACTTC CSVERLAGGRSSYNEQYF
TRBJ1-5 TRBV27 many - TGTGCCAGCAGTTTGCTGGGTTCGCAGCCCCAGCATTTT CASSLLGSQPQHF
TRBJ1-1 TRBV5-1 many - TGCGCCAGCAGTTTCATTGCGGGGGAGAACACTGAAGCTTTCTTT CASSFIAGENTEAFF
TRBJ2-1 TRBV12-3/TRBV12-4 many TRBD2 TGTGCCAGCAGGTCGAACCCGGGACTAGCGGGACGTCAGAGCTACAATGAGCAGTTCTTC CASRSNPGLAGRQSYNEQFF
TRBJ1-1 TRBV20-1 many - TGCAGTGCCTCAAGGGGCCCTGAAGCTTTCTTT CSASRGPEAFF
TRBJ2-2 TRBV7-6 - - TGTGCCAGCAGCCCCCAACGGACAGATACCGGGGAGCTGTTTTTT CASSPQRTDTGELFF
TRBJ2-1 TRBV27 many TRBD2 TGTGCCAGCAGTTGGGGGGGACTATTCAATGAGCAGTTCTTC CASSWGGLFNEQFF
TRBJ2-1 TRBV5-1 many TRBD1 TGCGCCAGCAGCGTCTCATGGACAGGGGGCAATGAGCAGTTCTTC CASSVSWTGGNEQFF
TRBJ1-2 TRBV4-1 - - TGCGCCAGCAGCCCCCCAGGAGGACAGACTGGATCCTTC CASSPPGGQTGSF
TRBJ2-1 TRBV7-3 many - TGTGCCAGCAGCTTAACGGGCGACACCTACAATGAGCAGTTCTTC CASSLTGDTYNEQFF
TRBJ2-7 TRBV5-5 many - TGTGCCAGCAGCTTGGGGGCGGGAACGACCTACGAGCAGTACTTC CASSLGAGTTYEQYF
TRBJ2-3 TRBV29-1 few - TGCAGCGCCCAGACTAGTACGTCGGCCACAGATACGCAGTATTTT CSAQTSTSATDTQYF
TRBJ2-2 TRBV11-1 - - TGTGCCAGCAGCTCGAGTCCGTCAGGGCACACCGGGGAGCTGTTTTTT CASSSSPSGHTGELFF
TRBJ2-1 TRBV5-1 few TRBD2 TGCGCCAGCAGTTTCCTAGCGGGAGCTGGTGAGCAGTTCTTC CASSFLAGAGEQFF
TRBJ2-3 TRBV29-1 few - TGCAGCGTTGAAGGCCCGACGGACGGAATAGATACGCAGTATTTT CSVEGPTDGIDTQYF
TRBJ2-2 TRBV28 - - TGTGCCAGCAGTTCCCCTTCGGACGTCACCGGGGAGCTGTTTTTT CASSSPSDVTGELFF
TRBJ2-7 TRBV28 - TRBD1 TGTACCAGCCTAGATACGGGACAGCTCTGGGACGAGCAGTACTTC CTSLDTGQLWDEQYF
TRBJ2-4 TRBV6-1 - - TGTGCCAGCACACTTAAGGACATTCAGTACTTC CASTLKDIQYF
TRBJ1-2 TRBV28 few - TGTGCCAGCGGGGACCGACGGCGCATCGGCTACACCTTC CASGDRRRIGYTF